These 19 T cell receptor beta chains came from one sample sequenced in a study of blood T cells in healthy people across ages. Primed by a sample-barcoded 5' primer and a J-beta primer mix, a second PCR proceeded for 7 to 11 cycles. TCRdb re-analysed the 5' RACE reads in MiXCR, keeping a single row per CDR3 protein. The table lists 700,000 to 950,000 distinct CDR3 sequences, 35% to 45% of them singletons. What was sequenced was blood. The receptors derive from a woman aged 60 to 75 in good health.

Ten or more counts support this clonotype. This chain joins TRBV29-1 and TRBJ2-7; TRBD1 matches 10 bases. The CDR3 consists of 14 residues. Germline V gene sequence: CDR1 SQVTM, CDR2 ANQGSEA. Trimming at V came to 3 bases and at J to 4 bases, leaving 6 bases not matched to a gene. The DNA of the CDR3 is TGCAGCGTTGACGCGACAGGGGGCGGGTACGAGCAGTACTTC. It is translated as CSVDATGGGYEQYF.

The rearrangement joins TRBV6-1 to TRBJ1-5, with D unresolved. Germline-derived CDR1 and CDR2 are MNHNS and SASEGT. There are 14 residues in the CDR3. The germline V and J ends were trimmed by 5 bases and 4 bases, with 12 bases remaining between them. Here the CDR3 DNA reads TGTGCCAGCAGTCGTCAGGCCTATAATCAGCCCCAGCATTTT. This translates into CASSRQAYNQPQHF.

In this sample, this clonotype turned up many times. The chain is built from TRBV7-3 and TRBJ2-1; D is unresolved. CDR1 and CDR2 (germline): SGHTA, FQGTGA. The CDR3 has 13 residues. The V end lost 1 base, the J end lost 6 bases, and 7 bases lay between the germline ends. The CDR3 DNA reads as TGTGCCAGCAGCTTAATGGCCGGCAATGAGCAGTTCTTC. This gives the protein CASSLMAGNEQFF. The full variable domain, in which reference TRBV7-3 and TRBJ2-1 provide the parts outside the CDR3, is GAGVSQTPSNKVTEKGKYVELRCDPISGHTALYWYRQSLGQGPEFLIYFQGTGAADDSGLPNDRFFAVRPEGSVSTLKIQRTERGDSAVYLCASSLMAGNEQFFGPGTRLTVL.

V is TRBV6-5 and J is TRBJ2-5, with 9 bases matching TRBD1. The end of the DNA is better explained by TRBJ2-7, so the J call may be wrong. CDR1 is MNHEY and CDR2 is SVGAGI in the germline V gene. This CDR3 is 14 amino acids long. The CDR3 coding sequence is TGTGCCAGCAGATACCGGGACAGGGTACACGAGCAGTACTTC. Its protein is CASRYRDRVHEQYF.

V usage is TRBV6-1 and J usage is TRBJ2-7, with 12 bases that match TRBD1. Unmatched junction bases numbered 15, after V lost 3 bases and J lost 3 bases. CDR3 size: 19 residues. Germline V gene sequence: CDR1 MNHNS, CDR2 SASEGT. The CDR3 DNA is TGTGCCAGCAGTGATTATGGCCGTCCGGGACAGGGGGCCCTCTACGAGCAGTACTTC. It encodes CASSDYGRPGQGALYEQYF.

V and J are TRBV6-2 or TRBV6-3 and TRBJ2-1; 9 bases line up with TRBD1. The ends lost 8 bases at V and 10 bases at J; junction bases unmatched: 18. This CDR3 has 16 residues. CDR1 is MNHEY, CDR2 SVGEGT, per germline. CDR3 DNA: TGTGCCAGCTCCCGGGGCGGGACAGGGATTGGAAAGGAGCAGTTCTTC. Its protein product is CASSRGGTGIGKEQFF.

The chain has TRBV11-2 and TRBJ2-3, with 7 positions matching TRBD2. Germline assignment: CDR1 SGHAT and CDR2 FQNNGV. V shed 1 base, J shed 5 bases, and the junction held 6 bases outside the gene matches. The CDR3 extends over 15 amino acids. The CDR3 DNA reads as TGTGCCAGCAGCTTAGGTTGGGGCGGGGGAGATACGCAGTATTTT. Amino acids: CASSLGWGGGDTQYF. Together with reference TRBV11-2 and TRBJ2-3, the CDR3 gives the full variable domain: EAGVAQSPRYKIIEKRQSVAFWCNPISGHATLYWYQQILGQGPKLLIQFQNNGVVDDSQLPKDRFSAERLKGVDSTLKIQPAKLEDSAVYLCASSLGWGGGDTQYFGPGTRLTVL.

The rearrangement joins TRBV20-1 to TRBJ2-3; 11 positions agree with TRBD2. V shed 2 bases, J shed 1 base, and the junction held 5 bases outside the gene matches. CDR3 length: 16 amino acids. Germline V gene data show CDR1 as DFQATT and CDR2 as SNEGSKA (reference sequence). CDR3 in DNA: TGCAGTGCTAGACGACTAGCGGGACCCGGCACAGATACGCAGTATTTT. Residues: CSARRLAGPGTDTQYF.

The table lists this clonotype with a count of one. The chain recombines TRBV20-1 with TRBJ2-2; no clear D gene. The CDR3 runs to 17 residues. Trimming pared 4 bases from V and 3 bases from J, leaving 21 bases between. The germline gives CDR1 DFQATT, CDR2 SNEGSKA (reference sequence). The CDR3 DNA sequence: TGCAGTGCTAAACGGACCGGGCTAGGTGTGGACACCGGGGAGCTGTTTTTT. Its protein product is CSAKRTGLGVDTGELFF.

This clonotype was seen only a few times. The V and J genes are TRBV2 and TRBJ1-2; 8 bases match TRBD1. The CDR3 is made up of 14 amino acids. Trimming cost V 3 bases and J 3 bases; bases outside gene matches: 3. The V gene's germline CDR1 is SNHLY and CDR2 FYNNEI. The CDR3 DNA reads TGTGCCAGCAGTGACAGGGGACAGGACTATGGCTACACCTTC. Its translation: CASSDRGQDYGYTF.

This rearrangement joins TRBV4-3 to TRBJ1-4; 10 bases are shared with TRBD1. V was pared by 0 bases and J by 7 bases, with 5 bases of the junction left unmatched. Germline V gene lookup returns CDR1 LGHNA and CDR2 YSLEER. The CDR3 is 16 amino acids. CDR3 loop: CASSQDRDRGTEKLFF. CDR3 in DNA: TGCGCCAGCAGCCAAGATCGGGACAGGGGTACTGAAAAACTGTTTTTT.

This clonotype has at least ten counts. The rearrangement joins TRBV7-2 to TRBJ2-1; 9 nucleotides line up with TRBD1. The CDR3 has 17 residues. V lost 5 bases to trimming and J lost 3 bases; unmatched junction nucleotides: 11. CDR1 is SGHTA and CDR2 is FQGNSA in the germline V gene. CDR3 residues: CASSRQPGQGHYNEQFF. The CDR3 nucleotides are TGTGCCAGCAGCAGACAACCGGGACAGGGTCACTACAATGAGCAGTTCTTC.

The chain carries TRBV7-3 and TRBJ2-1; 12 positions match TRBD2. The germline V gene encodes CDR1 SGHTA and CDR2 FQGTGA. The CDR3 runs 17 residues. V was pared by 3 bases and J by 7 bases, with 10 bases of the junction left unmatched. In DNA form, the CDR3 reads TGTGCCAGCAGCTTCCCATCGTCTAGCGGGGGGGCTAATGAGCAGTTCTTC. Encoded protein: CASSFPSSSGGANEQFF.

This sequence joins TRBV10-3 and TRBJ2-5; possible D gene TRBD1, 5 bases. The CDR3 extends over 12 amino acids. Trimming removed 6 bases at V and 11 bases at J, with 16 bases between. Germline CDR1 reads ENHRY; CDR2 reads SYGVKD. For the CDR3, the DNA is TGTGCCATCAGCGAACAGGAAAATGAGCAGTACTTC. Protein product: CAISEQENEQYF.

This clonotype was observed a handful of times. The V and J genes are TRBV11-2 and TRBJ2-7; 8 bases are a match to TRBD2. From germline, CDR1 is SGHAT and CDR2 FQNNGV. V dropped 3 bases and J dropped 3; count of bases not matched to a gene: 1. This CDR3 comprises 13 residues. The CDR3 DNA reads TGTGCCAGCAGCTTTAGCGGGGTCTACGAGCAGTACTTC. The encoded protein is CASSFSGVYEQYF.

CDR3 amino acids: CSGGNGGDTQYF. The CDR3 nucleotides are TGCAGCGGGGGAAACGGGGGGGATACGCAGTATTTT. This chain connects TRBV29-1 to TRBJ2-3, with 7 nucleotides matching TRBD2. There are 12 residues in the CDR3. J lost 6 bases, V lost 7 bases, and 7 bases had no gene match. The V gene's germline CDR1 is SQVTM and CDR2 ANQGSEA.

Details on this clonotype: Its ends do not fully match the called genes, so a read error is possible. V is TRBV12-3 or TRBV12-4 and J is TRBJ2-1; 10 nucleotides match TRBD1. The J call may be in error: the DNA end matches TRBJ2-7 better. The CDR3 runs to 17 residues. The chain's CDR3 is CASSPIYGDRGYNEQYF. DNA of the CDR3: TGCGCCAGCAGCCCCATCTACGGGGACAGGGGATACAATGAGCAGTACTTC.

This clonotype was seen a handful of times. The chain recombines TRBV4-3 with TRBJ2-1; TRBD1 matches 8 bases. The CDR3 totals 15 residues. With V trimmed by 0 bases and J by 5 bases, 3 bases remained unmatched. CDR1 and CDR2 from the germline V gene are LGHNA and YSLEER. The CDR3: CASSQDTGGHNEQFF. In DNA form, the CDR3 reads TGCGCCAGCAGCCAAGATACAGGGGGTCACAATGAGCAGTTCTTC.

The chain carries TRBV19 and TRBJ2-1, with 8 bases identical to TRBD2. After removal of 8 bases from V and 7 bases from J, the junction contained 10 bases not matched to a gene. The germline gives CDR1 LNHDA, CDR2 SQIVND (reference sequence). CDR3 length equals 14 residues. The CDR3 region has the DNA TGTGCCAGTCGTGGGAGCGGGAGCGGAAATGAGCAGTTCTTC. The encoded protein is CASRGSGSGNEQFF.